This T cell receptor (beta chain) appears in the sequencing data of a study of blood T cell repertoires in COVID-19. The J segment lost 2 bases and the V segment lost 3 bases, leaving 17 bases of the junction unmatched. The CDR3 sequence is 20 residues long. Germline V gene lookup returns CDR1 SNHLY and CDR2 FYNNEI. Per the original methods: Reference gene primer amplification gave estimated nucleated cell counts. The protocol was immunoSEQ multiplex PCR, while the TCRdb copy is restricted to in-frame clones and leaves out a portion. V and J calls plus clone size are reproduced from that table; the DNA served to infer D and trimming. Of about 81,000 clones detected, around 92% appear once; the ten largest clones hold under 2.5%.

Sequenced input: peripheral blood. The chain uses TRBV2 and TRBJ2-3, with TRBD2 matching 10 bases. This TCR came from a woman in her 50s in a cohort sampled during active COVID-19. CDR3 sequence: CASSEGRTASGSNPTDTQYF. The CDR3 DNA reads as TGTGCCAGCAGTGAGGGCAGGACGGCTAGCGGGAGCAATCCCACAGATACGCAGTATTTT.